The 15 T cell receptor beta chains given below trace back to one sample, sequenced in a study of T cell changes during pregnancy in multiple sclerosis. The repertoire was sequenced with immunoSEQ multiplex PCR; TCRdb's copy has only in-frame clones and lacks some. The sample consists of 95,000 to 100,000 clones, 91% of them appearing once. The specimen comprised peripheral blood, sampled in the second trimester of pregnancy. Receptor source: a female donor with multiple sclerosis, enrolled in a pregnancy study.

The genes are TRBV6-6 and TRBJ2-7; 8 positions match TRBD1. In germline, CDR1 is MNHNY, CDR2 SVGAGI (reference sequence). The V segment lost 0 bases and the J segment 2 bases; nucleotides outside the gene matches: 3. The CDR3 sequence is 15 residues long. This chain's CDR3 is CASSYSGQGAYEQYF. In DNA, the CDR3 is TGTGCCAGCAGTTACTCCGGACAGGGAGCCTACGAGCAGTACTTC.

The CDR3 protein is CASTPPPQGAGEKLFF. The CDR3 DNA reads as TGTGCCAGTACCCCACCTCCACAGGGGGCGGGTGAAAAACTGTTTTTT. This chain connects TRBV19 to TRBJ1-4; 9 bases align to TRBD1. From germline, CDR1 is LNHDA and CDR2 SQIVND (reference sequence). Unmatched junction bases numbered 13, after V lost 7 bases and J lost 7 bases. The CDR3 sequence is 16 residues long.

In its sample, this clone was seen once. The V gene is TRBV14, the J gene TRBJ2-7, with 13 bases fitting TRBD2. CDR1 and CDR2 (germline): SGHDN, FVKESK. V shed 4 bases, J shed 3 bases, and the junction held 9 bases outside the gene matches. This CDR3 region has 17 residues. The chain's CDR3 is CASSPGTSGKGGYEQYF. The CDR3 coding sequence is TGTGCCAGCAGCCCTGGGACTAGCGGGAAAGGGGGCTACGAGCAGTACTTC.

J is TRBJ2-7 and V is TRBV6-5; D possibly corresponds to TRBD2 (6 bases). Germline loops: CDR1 MNHEY, CDR2 SVGAGI. CDR3 length: 14 amino acids. Between the trimmed V and J ends, which lost 6 bases and 5 bases, there was a span of 17 bases. CDR3 nucleotide sequence: TGTGCCAGCAGACCCGGAGGGTCGAACCACGAGCAGTACTTC. Its translation is CASRPGGSNHEQYF.

V is TRBV5-1 and J is TRBJ2-2, with 8 bases fitting TRBD2. CDR1 and CDR2 (germline): SGHRS, YFSETQ. J was trimmed by 0 bases and V by 4 bases; bases with no gene match: 14. The CDR3 sequence is 19 residues long. CDR3 sequence reads: CASSPAVKLAEPNTGELFF. Here the CDR3 DNA reads TGCGCCAGCAGCCCTGCCGTAAAACTAGCGGAGCCGAACACCGGGGAGCTGTTTTTT.

Concerning this clone: Other DNA sequences from this sample encode an identical CDR3 as well. The chain uses TRBV5-1 and TRBJ2-5; D not certain. V lost 0 bases to trimming and J lost 5 bases, with 5 bases between them. The length of the CDR3 is 12 residues. Germline CDR1 SGHRS, CDR2 YFSETQ. The CDR3 is CASSLVGETQYF. Written as DNA, the CDR3 is TGCGCCAGCAGCTTGGTCGGGGAGACCCAGTACTTC. Complete variable domain (other parts from reference TRBV5-1 and TRBJ2-5): KAGVTQTPRYLIKTRGQQVTLSCSPISGHRSVSWYQQTPGQGLQFLFEYFSETQRNKGNFPGRFSGRQFSNSRSEMNVSTLELGDSALYLCASSLVGETQYFGPGTRLLVL.

The chain carries TRBV9 and TRBJ2-2; 9 positions agree with TRBD2. Germline V lookup: CDR1 SGDLS, CDR2 YYNGEE. There are 15 residues in the CDR3. V lost 6 bases, J lost 8 bases, and 11 bases stayed unmatched. This chain's CDR3 is CASTSGSGRSGELFF. CDR3 nucleotide sequence: TGTGCCAGCACCTCGGGTAGCGGGAGATCGGGGGAGCTGTTTTTT.

The chain uses TRBV6-5 and TRBJ2-7, with 11 positions matching TRBD1. Germline loops: CDR1 MNHEY, CDR2 SVGAGI. The ends lost 2 bases at V and 2 bases at J; junction bases unmatched: 2. The CDR3 is made up of 15 amino acids. CDR3 nucleotides: TGTGCCAGCAGTTACGGGACAGGGGGAACCTACGAGCAGTACTTC. Its protein is CASSYGTGGTYEQYF.

This chain joins TRBV28 and TRBJ2-3, with D possibly matching TRBD2 (7 bases). There are 13 residues in the CDR3. The V end was cut by 6 bases, the J end by 7 bases, with 14 bases between. Germline CDR1 and CDR2: MDHEN and SYDVKM. In DNA form, the CDR3 reads TGTGCCAGCAGCAAGGGGGGGGTAAATACGCAGTATTTT. Its translation is CASSKGGVNTQYF.

The chain combines TRBV27 with TRBJ1-2, with a weak D call TRBD1 (5 bases). Trimming left V 2 bases short and J 4 bases short, with 14 bases between. CDR1 MNHEY and CDR2 SMNVEV come from the germline V gene (reference sequence). The CDR3 spans 15 residues. DNA of the CDR3: TGTGCCAGCAGTTTAAACCCAGGGAACGGCTATGGCTACACCTTC. This encodes CASSLNPGNGYGYTF.

The chain carries TRBV6-1 and TRBJ2-3, with TRBD1 identical over 9 bases. The CDR3 runs 15 residues. V was pared by 5 bases and J by 2 bases, with 5 bases of the junction left unmatched. Looked up from germline, CDR1 is MNHNS and CDR2 is SASEGT. The CDR3 region is CASSRTGVDTDTQYF. The CDR3 region has the DNA TGTGCCAGCAGTCGGACAGGGGTGGACACAGATACGCAGTATTTT.

This clone has just one count. V is TRBV28 and J is TRBJ2-3; 7 nucleotides line up with TRBD1. Trimming at V came to 6 bases and at J to 6 bases, leaving 12 bases not matched to a gene. CDR3 length: 15 amino acids. The germline CDR1 and CDR2 sequences are MDHEN and SYDVKM. CDR3 amino acids: CASSPPDRELDTQYF. CDR3 coding DNA: TGTGCCAGCAGCCCCCCCGACAGGGAGCTTGATACGCAGTATTTT.

This sequence joins TRBV27 and TRBJ2-1, with 8 nucleotides matching TRBD2. The V gene end was trimmed by 6 bases and the J gene end by 3 bases; junction bases not matched to a gene: 10. CDR3 length: 16 amino acids. The germline V gene has CDR1 MNHEY and CDR2 SMNVEV (reference sequence). CDR3 residues: CASSRAGDRNYNEQFF. CDR3 coding DNA: TGTGCCAGCAGCCGAGCGGGAGACCGTAACTACAATGAGCAGTTCTTC.

A few counts support this clone. The rearrangement links TRBV29-1 to TRBJ2-5; D not resolved. The CDR3 loop spans 15 amino acids. Trimming pared 5 bases from V and 2 bases from J, leaving 18 bases between. The germline V gene encodes CDR1 SQVTM and CDR2 ANQGSEA. The CDR3 DNA follows: TGCAGCGTTCCCCCACAGAACCACGCACAAGAGACCCAGTACTTC. Amino acid sequence: CSVPPQNHAQETQYF.

The V gene is TRBV5-3, the J gene TRBJ2-1; 7 nucleotides align to TRBD1. TRBV5-3 is placed among ORFs of uncertain function. The length of the CDR3 is 20 residues. The V and J ends lost 4 bases and 1 base, in that order; junction bases with no gene match: 20. DNA for the CDR3: TGTGCCAGAAGCCCGCCCTACCGGACAGGCTGTCCTTCTTCCTACAATGAGCAGTTCTTC. Protein product: CARSPPYRTGCPSSYNEQFF.